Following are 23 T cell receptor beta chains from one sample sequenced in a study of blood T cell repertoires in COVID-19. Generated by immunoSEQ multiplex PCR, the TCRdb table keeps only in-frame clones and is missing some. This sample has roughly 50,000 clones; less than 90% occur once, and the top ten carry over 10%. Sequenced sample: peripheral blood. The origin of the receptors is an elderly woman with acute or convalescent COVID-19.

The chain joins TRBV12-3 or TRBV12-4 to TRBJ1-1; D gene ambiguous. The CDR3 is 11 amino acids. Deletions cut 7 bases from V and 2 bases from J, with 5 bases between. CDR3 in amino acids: CASTLNTEAFF. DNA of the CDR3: TGTGCCAGCACCTTAAACACTGAAGCTTTCTTT.

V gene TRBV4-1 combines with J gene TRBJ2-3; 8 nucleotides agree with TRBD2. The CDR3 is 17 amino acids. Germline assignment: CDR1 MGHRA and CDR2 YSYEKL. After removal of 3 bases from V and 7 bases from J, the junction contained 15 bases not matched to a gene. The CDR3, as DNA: TGCGCCAGCAGCCAGGGTACTGGCGGGGGGCCCCAGAATACGCAGTATTTT. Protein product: CASSQGTGGGPQNTQYF.

CDR3 residues: CASSQDVSNQPQHF. The CDR3 bases are TGCGCCAGCAGCCAAGACGTTAGCAATCAGCCCCAGCATTTT. This chain uses TRBV4-1 with TRBJ1-5; D is undetermined. Between the trimmed V and J ends, which lost 0 bases and 0 bases, there was a span of 3 bases. The germline gives CDR1 MGHRA, CDR2 YSYEKL. The CDR3 contains 14 residues.

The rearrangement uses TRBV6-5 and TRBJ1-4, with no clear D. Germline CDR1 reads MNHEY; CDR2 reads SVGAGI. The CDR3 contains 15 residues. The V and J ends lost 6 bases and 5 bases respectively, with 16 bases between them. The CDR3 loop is CASRVGVRSNEKLFF. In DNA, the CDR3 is TGTGCCAGCAGGGTCGGGGTCCGCTCAAATGAAAAACTGTTTTTT.

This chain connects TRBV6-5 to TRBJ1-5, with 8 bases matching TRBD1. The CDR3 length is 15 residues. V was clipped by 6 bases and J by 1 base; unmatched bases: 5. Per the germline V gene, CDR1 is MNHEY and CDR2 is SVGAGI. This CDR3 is CASRHTGGSNQPQHF. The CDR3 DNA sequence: TGTGCCAGCAGGCACACAGGGGGAAGCAATCAGCCCCAGCATTTT.

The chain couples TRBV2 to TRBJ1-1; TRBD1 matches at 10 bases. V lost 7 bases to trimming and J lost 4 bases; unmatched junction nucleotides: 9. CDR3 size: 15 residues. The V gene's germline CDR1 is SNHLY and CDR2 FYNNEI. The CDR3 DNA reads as TGTGCCAGCACTGGGGACAGGGGAACCGGCACTGAAGCTTTCTTT. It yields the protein CASTGDRGTGTEAFF.

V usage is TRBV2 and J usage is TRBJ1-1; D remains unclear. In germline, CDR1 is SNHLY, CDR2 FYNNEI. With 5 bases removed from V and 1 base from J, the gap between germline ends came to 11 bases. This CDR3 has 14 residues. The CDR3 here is CASSMGTRNTEAFF. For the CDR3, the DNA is TGTGCCAGCAGTATGGGCACCCGGAACACTGAAGCTTTCTTT.

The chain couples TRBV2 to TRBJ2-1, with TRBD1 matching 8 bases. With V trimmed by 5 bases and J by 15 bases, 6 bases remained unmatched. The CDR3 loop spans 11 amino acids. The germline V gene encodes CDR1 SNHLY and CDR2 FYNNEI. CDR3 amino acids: CASSPGQGWFF. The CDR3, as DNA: TGTGCCAGCAGTCCTGGACAGGGTTGGTTCTTC. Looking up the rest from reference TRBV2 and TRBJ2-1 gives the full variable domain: EPEVTQTPSHQVTQMGQEVILRCVPISNHLYFYWYRQILGQKVEFLVSFYNNEISEKSEIFDDQFSVERPDGSNFTLKIRSTKLEDSAMYFCASSPGQGWFFGPGTRLTVL.

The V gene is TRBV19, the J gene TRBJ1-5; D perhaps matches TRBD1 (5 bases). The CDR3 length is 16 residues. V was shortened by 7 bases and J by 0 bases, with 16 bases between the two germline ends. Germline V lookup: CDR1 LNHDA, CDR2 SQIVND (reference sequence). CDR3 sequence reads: CASTFGGGVSNQPQHF. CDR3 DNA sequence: TGTGCCAGTACGTTCGGGGGGGGTGTTAGCAATCAGCCCCAGCATTTT.

The DNA for the CDR3 is TGTGCCAGCAGCTTAGCGCGCGATCAGCCCCAGCATTTT. Translated: CASSLARDQPQHF. The chain employs TRBV11-2 and TRBJ1-5, with D hard to call. Germline-derived CDR1 and CDR2 are SGHAT and FQNNGV. The CDR3 runs to 13 residues. Trimming cost V 1 base and J 5 bases, with 6 bases left between them. Using reference TRBV11-2 and TRBJ1-5 for the parts outside the CDR3, the full variable domain is EAGVAQSPRYKIIEKRQSVAFWCNPISGHATLYWYQQILGQGPKLLIQFQNNGVVDDSQLPKDRFSAERLKGVDSTLKIQPAKLEDSAVYLCASSLARDQPQHFGDGTRLSIL.

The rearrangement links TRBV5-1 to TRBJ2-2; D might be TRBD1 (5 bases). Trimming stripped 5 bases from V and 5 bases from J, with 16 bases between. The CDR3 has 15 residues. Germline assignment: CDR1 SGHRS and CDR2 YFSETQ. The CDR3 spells CASRQDSMLTGELFF. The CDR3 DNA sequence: TGCGCCAGCAGACAAGACAGTATGCTAACCGGGGAGCTGTTTTTT.

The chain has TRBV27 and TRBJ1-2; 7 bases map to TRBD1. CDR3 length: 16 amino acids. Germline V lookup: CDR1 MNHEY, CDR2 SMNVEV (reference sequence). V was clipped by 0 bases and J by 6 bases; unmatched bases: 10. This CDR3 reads CASSLSSGRGMDGYTF. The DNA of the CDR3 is TGTGCCAGCAGTTTATCGTCTGGCAGGGGGATGGATGGCTACACCTTC.

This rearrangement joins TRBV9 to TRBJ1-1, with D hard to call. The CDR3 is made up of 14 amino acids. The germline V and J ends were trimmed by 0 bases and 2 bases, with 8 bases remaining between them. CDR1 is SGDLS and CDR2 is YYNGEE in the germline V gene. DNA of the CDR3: TGTGCCAGCAGCGTAGCCTTAGTTAACACTGAAGCTTTCTTT. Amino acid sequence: CASSVALVNTEAFF.

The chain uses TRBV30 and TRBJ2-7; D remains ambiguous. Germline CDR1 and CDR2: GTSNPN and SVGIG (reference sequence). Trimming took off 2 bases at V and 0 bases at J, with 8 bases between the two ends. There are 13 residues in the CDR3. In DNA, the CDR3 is TGTGCCTGGAGTCAACTGAACTCCTACGAGCAGTACTTC. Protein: CAWSQLNSYEQYF.

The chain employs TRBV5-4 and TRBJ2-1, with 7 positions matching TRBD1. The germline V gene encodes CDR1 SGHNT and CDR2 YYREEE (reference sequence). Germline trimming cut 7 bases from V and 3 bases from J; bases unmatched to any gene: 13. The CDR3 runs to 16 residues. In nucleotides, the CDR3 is TGTGCCAGCGGGATGTATGTGGGACAGATCTACAATGAGCAGTTCTTC. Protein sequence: CASGMYVGQIYNEQFF.

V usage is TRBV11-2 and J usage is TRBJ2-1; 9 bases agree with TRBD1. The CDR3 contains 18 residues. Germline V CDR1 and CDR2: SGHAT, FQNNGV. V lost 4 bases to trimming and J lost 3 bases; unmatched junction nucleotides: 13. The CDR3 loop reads CASSSTGGGRAIYNEQFF. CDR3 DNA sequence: TGTGCCAGCAGCTCCACAGGGGGCGGAAGGGCAATCTACAATGAGCAGTTCTTC.

CDR3 in DNA: TGCGCCAGCAGCCAAGATCTGTCGCGGGGGGCGACCTCCTACGAGCAGTACTTC. Translated, it gives CASSQDLSRGATSYEQYF. This chain connects TRBV4-1 to TRBJ2-7; TRBD2 matches at 8 bases. The germline V gene has CDR1 MGHRA and CDR2 YSYEKL. The CDR3 sequence is 18 residues long. J was trimmed by 0 bases and V by 0 bases; bases with no gene match: 10.

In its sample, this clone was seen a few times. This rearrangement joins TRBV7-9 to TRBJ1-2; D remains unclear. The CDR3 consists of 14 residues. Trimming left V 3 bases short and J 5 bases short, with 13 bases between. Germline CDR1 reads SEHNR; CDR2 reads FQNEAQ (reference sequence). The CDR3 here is CASSFVEGSYGYTF. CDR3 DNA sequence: TGTGCCAGCAGCTTTGTAGAGGGCAGTTATGGCTACACCTTC.

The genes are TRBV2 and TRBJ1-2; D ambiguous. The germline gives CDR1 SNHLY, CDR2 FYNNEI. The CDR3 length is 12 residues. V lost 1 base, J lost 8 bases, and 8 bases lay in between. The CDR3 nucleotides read TGTGCCAGCAGTGAAGGACTCCAGGGCTACACCTTC. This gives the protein CASSEGLQGYTF.

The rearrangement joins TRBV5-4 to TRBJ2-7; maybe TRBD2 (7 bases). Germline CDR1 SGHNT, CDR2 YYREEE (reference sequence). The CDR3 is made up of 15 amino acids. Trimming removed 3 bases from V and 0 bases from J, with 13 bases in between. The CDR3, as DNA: TGTGCCAGCAGCTGGGGGGGGGCTAGCTCCTACGAGCAGTACTTC. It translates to CASSWGGASSYEQYF.

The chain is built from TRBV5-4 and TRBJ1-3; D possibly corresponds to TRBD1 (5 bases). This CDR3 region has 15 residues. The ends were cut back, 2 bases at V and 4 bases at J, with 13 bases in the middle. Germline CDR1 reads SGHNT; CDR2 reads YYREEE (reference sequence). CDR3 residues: CASSLDRGLGNTIYF. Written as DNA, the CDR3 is TGTGCCAGCAGCTTAGATCGGGGACTGGGAAACACCATATATTTT.

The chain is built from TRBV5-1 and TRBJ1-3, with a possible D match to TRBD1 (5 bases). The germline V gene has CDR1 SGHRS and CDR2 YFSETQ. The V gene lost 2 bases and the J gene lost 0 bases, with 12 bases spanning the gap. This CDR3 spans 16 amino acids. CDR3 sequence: CASSLTGPSSGNTIYF. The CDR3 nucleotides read TGCGCCAGCAGCTTAACAGGACCCAGCTCTGGAAACACCATATATTTT.

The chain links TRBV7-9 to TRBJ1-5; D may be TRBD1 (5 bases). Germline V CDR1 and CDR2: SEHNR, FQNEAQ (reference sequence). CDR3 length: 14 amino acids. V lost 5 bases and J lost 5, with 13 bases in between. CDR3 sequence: CASSLDRPDQPQHF. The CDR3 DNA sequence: TGTGCCAGCAGCCTCGACAGACCCGATCAGCCCCAGCATTTT. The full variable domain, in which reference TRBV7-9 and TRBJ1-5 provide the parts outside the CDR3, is DTGVSQNPRHKITKRGQNVTFRCDPISEHNRLYWYRQTLGQGPEFLTYFQNEAQLEKSRLLSDRFSAERPKGSFSTLEIQRTEQGDSAMYLCASSLDRPDQPQHFGDGTRLSIL.